The T cell receptor beta chain described here comes from a study of T-cell memory formation after mild COVID-19. A 5'RACE reaction primed in the constant segment made cDNA libraries of TCR alpha and TCR beta, and these carried sample barcodes and UMIs. TCRdb recomputed calls from the 5' RACE reads with MiXCR, one row per CDR3 protein. The table lists around 400,000 distinct CDR3 sequences, approximately 24% of them singletons. The V end was cut by 2 bases, the J end by 0 bases, with 8 bases between. The germline V gene has CDR1 SGHDT and CDR2 YYEEEE. The CDR3 spans 15 residues. The rearrangement links TRBV5-6 to TRBJ2-2, with D uncertain. The sequenced material came from PBMCs or a T cell subset sorted from them (not recorded which). The source is an adult woman who had mild COVID-19 (a few samples of this study predate the infection). Cell type and time point are not known. CDR3 coding DNA: TGTGCCAGCAGCTTTGGCATTTCGAACACCGGGGAGCTGTTTTTT. Its translation is CASSFGISNTGELFF.